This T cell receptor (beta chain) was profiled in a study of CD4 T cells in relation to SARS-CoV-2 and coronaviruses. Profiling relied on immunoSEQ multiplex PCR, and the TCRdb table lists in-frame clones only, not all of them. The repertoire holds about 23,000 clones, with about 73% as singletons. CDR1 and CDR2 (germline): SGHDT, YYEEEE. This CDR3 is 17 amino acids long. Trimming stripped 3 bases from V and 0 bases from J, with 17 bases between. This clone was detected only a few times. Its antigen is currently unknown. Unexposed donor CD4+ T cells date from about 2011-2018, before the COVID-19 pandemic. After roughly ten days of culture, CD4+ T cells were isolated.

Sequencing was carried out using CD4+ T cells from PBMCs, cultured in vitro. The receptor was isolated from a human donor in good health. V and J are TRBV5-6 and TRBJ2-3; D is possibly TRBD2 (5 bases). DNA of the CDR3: TGTGCCAGCAGCTCCCTGGGAGTGGGCCGAAGCACAGATACGCAGTATTTT. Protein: CASSSLGVGRSTDTQYF.